Below, 23 T cell receptor beta chains from the same sample are listed, as sequenced in a study of T-cell memory formation after mild COVID-19. TCRdb redid the calling of the 5' RACE reads with MiXCR, one entry per CDR3 protein. The data contain under 450,000 distinct CDR3 sequences, 20% to 25% of them singletons. The sequenced sample consisted of PBMCs or a T cell subset sorted from them (not recorded which). The receptors derive from a man aged 18 to 30 who had mild COVID-19 (a few samples of this study predate the infection). Cell type and time point are not known.

This clonotype was detected only a few times. This rearrangement joins TRBV5-6 to TRBJ1-1; no clear D. Trimming shortened V by 2 bases and J by 4 bases, and 6 bases separated the two germline ends. Germline V gene lookup returns CDR1 SGHDT and CDR2 YYEEEE. The CDR3 covers 12 residues. The CDR3 is CASSFVRTEAFF. CDR3 coding DNA: TGTGCCAGCAGCTTCGTCCGCACTGAAGCTTTCTTT.

This clonotype was counted a few times. The chain links TRBV7-4 to TRBJ2-5; D is unresolved. Germline V gene data show CDR1 as SGHVT and CDR2 as SQSDAQ. The ends were cut back, 9 bases at V and 5 bases at J, with 13 bases in the middle. The CDR3 extends over 12 amino acids. This CDR3 is CARDLNLETQYF. CDR3 DNA sequence: TGTGCCAGGGATCTGAATTTGGAGACCCAGTACTTC.

This clonotype was recorded a few times. This chain joins TRBV9 and TRBJ2-5; D unclear. Trimming removed 0 bases at V and 9 bases at J, with 12 bases between. CDR3 length equals 13 residues. From germline, CDR1 is SGDLS and CDR2 YYNGEE. The CDR3 sequence is CASSVGPRGAQYF. CDR3 in DNA: TGTGCCAGCAGCGTAGGTCCCCGTGGAGCCCAGTACTTC. The full variable domain, its missing parts supplied by reference TRBV9 and TRBJ2-5, is DSGVTQTPKHLITATGQRVTLRCSPRSGDLSVYWYQQSLDQGLQFLIQYYNGEERAKGNILERFSAQQFPDLHSELNLSSLELGDSALYFCASSVGPRGAQYFGPGTRLLVL.

The J gene is TRBJ1-5, the V gene TRBV12-3 or TRBV12-4; 7 bases match TRBD1. This CDR3 has 17 amino acids. Losses at the gene ends were 7 bases for V and 0 bases for J; bases not matched to a gene: 12. The CDR3 sequence: CASTRTGARYSNQPQHF. The CDR3 DNA is TGTGCCAGCACCCGGACAGGTGCCCGATATAGCAATCAGCCCCAGCATTTT.

This clonotype was seen only a few times. The V gene is TRBV29-1, the J gene TRBJ2-2; D remains ambiguous. Trimming stripped 8 bases from V and 0 bases from J, with 7 bases between. The germline gives CDR1 SQVTM, CDR2 ANQGSEA. CDR3 length: 12 amino acids. In DNA form, the CDR3 reads TGCAGCCTAAGGACGAACACCGGGGAGCTGTTTTTT. Protein sequence: CSLRTNTGELFF.

This clonotype was seen a few times. The genes are TRBV10-3 and TRBJ2-5, with 13 bases lining up with TRBD2. CDR1 is ENHRY and CDR2 is SYGVKD in the germline V gene. CDR3 length: 13 amino acids. Trimming cost V 6 bases and J 5 bases; bases outside gene matches: 0. The CDR3 sequence: CAIRGLAGETQYF. The CDR3 coding sequence is TGTGCCATCAGGGGACTAGCGGGGGAGACCCAGTACTTC.

This clonotype was counted only a few times. This rearrangement joins TRBV7-8 to TRBJ2-5; D remains unclear. Trimming took 1 base from V and 2 from J, leaving 11 bases between them. The CDR3 is 15 amino acids. The germline gives CDR1 SGHVS, CDR2 FQNEAQ. The DNA for the CDR3 is TGTGCCAGCAGCTTAGAGGGCAGATCTCAAGAGACCCAGTACTTC. Translated, it gives CASSLEGRSQETQYF.

The gene calls are TRBV7-9 and TRBJ2-1; a possible D gene is TRBD1 (5 bases). The germline V gene encodes CDR1 SEHNR and CDR2 FQNEAQ (reference sequence). V was clipped by 5 bases and J by 3 bases, with 14 bases between them. This CDR3 has 15 amino acids. This chain's CDR3 is CASSPAEGDYNEQFF. The CDR3 DNA reads TGTGCCAGCAGCCCCGCAGAAGGGGACTACAATGAGCAGTTCTTC.

The chain joins TRBV2 to TRBJ1-5; no clear D. Per germline, CDR1 SNHLY and CDR2 FYNNEI. The CDR3 is made up of 14 amino acids. Trimming shortened V by 5 bases and J by 0 bases, and 8 bases separated the two germline ends. CDR3 in DNA: TGTGCCAGCAGTCGGGATCTTAGCAATCAGCCCCAGCATTTT. This codes for CASSRDLSNQPQHF. The full variable domain, completed using reference TRBV2 and TRBJ1-5, is EPEVTQTPSHQVTQMGQEVILRCVPISNHLYFYWYRQILGQKVEFLVSFYNNEISEKSEIFDDQFSVERPDGSNFTLKIRSTKLEDSAMYFCASSRDLSNQPQHFGDGTRLSIL.

J is TRBJ1-2 and V is TRBV7-2; D is unresolved. Between the trimmed V and J ends, which lost 0 bases and 4 bases, there was a span of 9 bases. The CDR3 has 14 amino acids. Germline V CDR1 and CDR2: SGHTA, FQGNSA. The DNA of the CDR3 is TGTGCCAGCAGCTTAGCCGTCTCGCCCTATGGCTACACCTTC. This encodes CASSLAVSPYGYTF.

A few counts support this clonotype. The chain joins TRBV9 to TRBJ1-2; D is uncertain. CDR1 is SGDLS and CDR2 is YYNGEE in the germline V gene. Trimming removed 0 bases at V and 4 bases at J, with 7 bases between. The length of the CDR3 is 13 residues. The CDR3 spells CASSVGGVYGYTF. The CDR3 region has the DNA TGTGCCAGCAGCGTAGGCGGGGTCTATGGCTACACCTTC. The full variable domain, with the rest looked up from reference TRBV9 and TRBJ1-2, is DSGVTQTPKHLITATGQRVTLRCSPRSGDLSVYWYQQSLDQGLQFLIQYYNGEERAKGNILERFSAQQFPDLHSELNLSSLELGDSALYFCASSVGGVYGYTFGSGTRLTVV.

The table lists this clonotype with a few counts. The chain carries TRBV6-2 or TRBV6-3 and TRBJ2-2, with TRBD2 as a possible D gene (5 bases). Germline V gene sequence: CDR1 MNHEY, CDR2 SVGEGT. The germline V and J ends were trimmed by 2 bases and 5 bases, with 6 bases remaining between them. The CDR3 totals 13 residues. CDR3 region: CASSYRRTGELFF. The CDR3 DNA sequence: TGTGCCAGCAGTTACAGGAGGACCGGGGAGCTGTTTTTT.

This chain uses TRBV6-5 with TRBJ1-2, with a weak D call TRBD1 (6 bases). CDR3 length: 13 amino acids. Looked up from germline, CDR1 is MNHEY and CDR2 is SVGAGI. V was trimmed by 4 bases and J by 5 bases, leaving 11 bases between them. The CDR3 sequence: CASSWSDSYGYTF. CDR3 nucleotide sequence: TGTGCCAGCAGTTGGTCGGACAGTTATGGCTACACCTTC.

Remarks on this clonotype: Just one base apart from a much larger clone, this may be a read error. This chain links TRBV7-9 with TRBJ2-5; D is undetermined. Trimming took 3 bases from V and 3 from J, leaving 5 bases between them. CDR1 is SEHNR, CDR2 FQNEAQ, per germline (reference sequence). CDR3 size: 12 residues. In DNA form, the CDR3 reads TGTGCCAGCAGCTTCTCCAAAGAGACCCAGTACTTC. It encodes CASSFSKETQYF.

This clonotype was found a few times. V gene TRBV7-2 combines with J gene TRBJ2-2; perhaps TRBD2 as D (6 bases). Looked up from germline, CDR1 is SGHTA and CDR2 is FQGNSA. The CDR3 covers 15 residues. V dropped 1 base and J dropped 7 bases, with 13 bases sitting between them. CDR3 residues: CASSLVRRLGGELFF. The CDR3 coding sequence is TGTGCCAGCAGCTTAGTAAGAAGACTAGGCGGGGAGCTGTTTTTT.

The chain employs TRBV5-1 and TRBJ1-2; TRBD1 matches at 7 bases. There are 14 residues in the CDR3. V trimming: 4 bases; J trimming: 6 bases; junction bases outside the gene matches: 9. Germline loops: CDR1 SGHRS, CDR2 YFSETQ. The CDR3 sequence: CASSRDSPVDGYTF. DNA for the CDR3: TGCGCCAGCAGCAGGGACAGCCCGGTGGATGGCTACACCTTC. Drawing the rest from reference TRBV5-1 and TRBJ1-2, the complete variable domain is KAGVTQTPRYLIKTRGQQVTLSCSPISGHRSVSWYQQTPGQGLQFLFEYFSETQRNKGNFPGRFSGRQFSNSRSEMNVSTLELGDSALYLCASSRDSPVDGYTFGSGTRLTVV.

The CDR3: CASSLTHLNYGYTF. The DNA of the CDR3 is TGCGCCAGCAGCTTGACGCACCTTAACTATGGCTACACCTTC. The V gene is TRBV5-1, the J gene TRBJ1-2, with D hard to call. The V gene lost 1 base and the J gene lost 1 base, with 8 bases spanning the gap. CDR1 is SGHRS and CDR2 is YFSETQ in the germline V gene. The length of the CDR3 is 14 residues.

This clonotype was counted between two and nine times. This chain's CDR3 is CASSLSHEETQYF. The CDR3 DNA reads as TGCGCCAGCAGCTTGTCCCACGAAGAGACCCAGTACTTC. V is TRBV5-1 and J is TRBJ2-5, with D unresolved. The CDR3 loop spans 13 amino acids. CDR1 and CDR2 from the germline V gene are SGHRS and YFSETQ. Trimming shortened V by 1 base and J by 3 bases, and 7 bases separated the two germline ends.

At least ten counts were recorded for this clonotype. V is TRBV5-1 and J is TRBJ1-1; D gene ambiguous. Between the trimmed V and J ends, which lost 6 bases and 1 base, there was a span of 4 bases. CDR1 is SGHRS and CDR2 is YFSETQ in the germline V gene. CDR3 length equals 11 residues. The CDR3 region is CASKANTEAFF. CDR3 in DNA: TGCGCCAGCAAGGCGAACACTGAAGCTTTCTTT.

This clonotype has at least ten counts. One end of the junction is discordant with germline, which a read error may explain. J is TRBJ2-5 and V is TRBV7-9; D is unresolved. The CDR3 runs to 10 residues. CDR1 is SEHNR and CDR2 is FQNEAQ in the germline V gene (reference sequence). CDR3 in amino acids: CASHQETQYF. The DNA for the CDR3 is TGTGCCAGCCACCAGGAGACCCAGTACTTC.

This clonotype has a count of ten or more. This rearrangement joins TRBV5-4 to TRBJ2-3, with 8 bases matching TRBD2. The CDR3 covers 13 residues. Germline V gene data show CDR1 as SGHNT and CDR2 as YYREEE (reference sequence). With 6 bases clipped from V and 6 bases from J, the junction kept 6 bases outside the gene matches. CDR3 in amino acids: CASKNSGVDTQYF. CDR3 coding DNA: TGTGCCAGCAAGAATAGCGGGGTGGATACGCAGTATTTT.

The V call is TRBV9, the J call TRBJ1-4; no firm D call. This CDR3 has 16 amino acids. Germline V gives CDR1 SGDLS, CDR2 YYNGEE. The germline V and J ends were trimmed by 2 bases and 0 bases, with 11 bases remaining between them. The CDR3 loop reads CASSVGQLATNEKLFF. CDR3 bases: TGTGCCAGCAGCGTTGGGCAACTCGCAACTAATGAAAAACTGTTTTTT.

This chain connects TRBV6-5 to TRBJ1-3, with no clear D. The CDR3 is made up of 15 amino acids. CDR1 and CDR2 (germline): MNHEY, SVGAGI. V lost 8 bases and J 3 bases, leaving 17 bases between the germline ends. The CDR3 loop reads CASSREGKGGNTIYF. For the CDR3, the DNA is TGTGCCAGCTCAAGGGAGGGAAAGGGTGGAAACACCATATATTTT.